This TCR beta chain was profiled in a study of CD8 T cells in Susac syndrome. Study at large: Clinically active disease was present in 5 or 6 of the sequenced Susac syndrome patients. Roughly eight of these patients were in remission.

RNA amounts of roughly 0.5 to 1 ug underwent reverse transcription with random hexamers. An immunoSEQ multiplex PCR amplified TCR beta CDR3 over 54 Vbeta and 13 Jbeta. Each CDR3 protein gets one entry after TCRdb re-called the immunoSEQ multiplex PCR reads with MiXCR. Of approximately 190,000 distinct CDR3 sequences in the sample, 91% were seen once. About this clonotype: The antigen is undetermined.

Whole-study results and caveats: No clonal expansion appeared among CD4+ T cells in Susac patients.

Germline CDR1 DFQATT, CDR2 SNEGSKA (reference sequence). V was trimmed by 0 bases and J by 7 bases, leaving 10 bases between them. This CDR3 has 13 amino acids. Sequencing targeted TCR beta in blood CD8+ and CD4+ T cells. This clonotype originated in a human donor with Susac syndrome. The sample was CD4+ T cells from PBMCs. The chain has TRBV20-1 and TRBJ1-5; D is uncertain. As DNA, the CDR3 is TGCAGTGCTAGAGATACGGACGGACAGCCCCAGCATTTT. Translation gives CSARDTDGQPQHF.